The present TCR beta chain was sequenced within a study of cytomegalovirus exposure and HLA in healthy donors. Study results and caveats: CMV antigen specificity was confirmed in vitro for a few CMV-associated chains. Listed as cytomegalovirus-associated were more than 150 TCR beta chains. It was found in a later analysis that first-cohort TCR clusters tended to co-occur in the 100 to 150 validation repertoires.

J gave up 2 bases and V 7 bases, and 3 bases lay outside the gene matches. Germline V gene lookup returns CDR1 MDHEN and CDR2 SYDVKM. The CDR3 is 14 amino acids. This clone occurred a few times. Its antigen remains unknown. The sample has other DNA sequences that encode this CDR3 too. Profiled with immunoSEQ multiplex PCR; TCRdb holds only in-frame clones, not every one. The sample lists 150,000 to 200,000 clones, roughly 86% occurring once. The specimen sequenced was PBMCs. V and J are TRBV28 and TRBJ2-1; 9 bases agree with TRBD1. The sequence was collected from a man younger than 30 in good health and CMV-seropositive. For the CDR3, the DNA is TGTGCCAGCACCACAGGGGGCGCCTACAATGAGCAGTTCTTC. Protein sequence: CASTTGGAYNEQFF.